Sequencing of this T cell receptor beta chain was carried out in a study of pediatric ulcerative colitis. The study, taken as a whole, reports: No controls had the two rectal clonotypes shared by ulcerative colitis patients.

Germline-derived CDR1 and CDR2 are MDHEN and SYDVKM. This CDR3 comprises 15 residues. The V and J ends lost 5 bases and 4 bases, in that order; junction bases with no gene match: 5. As for this clone: The antigen is undetermined.

Control subjects, colonoscoped for suspected IBD, had macroscopically and histologically normal endoscopy. The survey-level immunoSEQ assay was used. The protocol was immunoSEQ multiplex PCR, while the TCRdb copy is restricted to in-frame clones and leaves out a portion. Altogether some 57,000 clones are present, 80% to 90% being singletons, with the ten largest covering over 1.3%. This sequence was found in a boy aged 5 to 17 who was a control in a study of pediatric ulcerative colitis. This chain connects TRBV28 to TRBJ2-6; TRBD1 aligns across 7 bases. Sequencing was done on a sample of blood. The CDR3 DNA is TGTGCCAGCAGTGTTGACAGGGCCGGGGCCAACGTCCTGACTTTC. Translated: CASSVDRAGANVLTF.